The 18 T cell receptor beta chains presented below share a single source sample, sequenced in a study of cytomegalovirus exposure and HLA in healthy donors. The PCR contained 60 Vbeta and 13 Jbeta primers. Data came from immunoSEQ multiplex PCR; TCRdb stores just in-frame clones and leaves some out. The repertoire consists of under 200,000 clones, with roughly 13% occurring once and the leading ten covering less than 8.5%. Sequenced: PBMCs. These receptors originate from a man over 45 in good health and CMV-seropositive.

The table lists this clone with a few counts. V is TRBV5-6 and J is TRBJ1-5; D is perhaps TRBD1 (6 bases). V was cut by 0 bases and J by 5 bases, with 12 bases left in between. Germline CDR1 SGHDT, CDR2 YYEEEE. The CDR3 has 15 amino acids. The CDR3 sequence is CASSLAGTRDQPQHF. The DNA for the CDR3 is TGTGCCAGCAGCTTGGCCGGGACACGGGATCAGCCCCAGCATTTT.

This clone turned up a few times. V usage is TRBV7-2 and J usage is TRBJ1-2; 12 bases fit TRBD1. Trimming took 4 bases from V and 8 from J; bases not matched to a gene: 8. This CDR3 has 15 residues. Germline values: CDR1 SGHTA, CDR2 FQGNSA. The CDR3 sequence is CASSYGTGGAGGYTF. The CDR3 nucleotides are TGTGCCAGCAGCTACGGGACAGGGGGCGCAGGCGGCTACACCTTC. Variable domain in full (rest from reference TRBV7-2 and TRBJ1-2): GAGVSQSPSNKVTEKGKDVELRCDPISGHTALYWYRQSLGQGLEFLIYFQGNSAPDKSGLPSDRFSAERTGGSVSTLTIQRTQQEDSAVYLCASSYGTGGAGGYTFGSGTRLTVV.

The chain has TRBV15 and TRBJ1-2, with 7 positions matching TRBD1. Germline CDR1 LNHNV, CDR2 YYDKDF (reference sequence). The CDR3 extends over 13 amino acids. V trimming: 3 bases; J trimming: 7 bases; junction bases outside the gene matches: 5. This CDR3 reads CATSRRGQGGYTF. CDR3 sequence (DNA): TGTGCCACCAGCAGGAGGGGGCAAGGTGGCTACACCTTC. Combining the CDR3 with reference TRBV15 and TRBJ1-2 gives the whole variable domain DAMVIQNPRYQVTQFGKPVTLSCSQTLNHNVMYWYQQKSSQAPKLLFHYYDKDFNNEADTPDNFQSRRPNTSFCFLDIRSPGLGDTAMYLCATSRRGQGGYTFGSGTRLTVV.

The table lists this clone with a few counts. The chain carries TRBV6-5 and TRBJ2-1; tentative D call: TRBD2 (6 bases). Trimming left V 1 base short and J 7 bases short, with 11 bases between. Germline CDR1 is MNHEY and CDR2 is SVGAGI. The CDR3 is 14 amino acids. CDR3 protein: CASSYLGGRNEQFF. CDR3 in DNA: TGTGCCAGCAGTTACTTGGGGGGACGGAATGAGCAGTTCTTC.

In this sample, this clone turned up a few times. The chain has TRBV11-2 and TRBJ2-2; 11 bases line up with TRBD2. CDR1 SGHAT and CDR2 FQNNGV come from the germline V gene. This CDR3 spans 19 amino acids. The J segment lost 4 bases and the V segment lost 5 bases, leaving 15 bases of the junction unmatched. This CDR3 reads CASSPGLLAGGRGTGELFF. In DNA form, the CDR3 reads TGTGCCAGCAGCCCGGGGTTGTTAGCGGGGGGGCGCGGCACCGGGGAGCTGTTTTTT. The entire variable domain, with the rest obtained from reference TRBV11-2 and TRBJ2-2, is as follows: EAGVAQSPRYKIIEKRQSVAFWCNPISGHATLYWYQQILGQGPKLLIQFQNNGVVDDSQLPKDRFSAERLKGVDSTLKIQPAKLEDSAVYLCASSPGLLAGGRGTGELFFGEGSRLTVL.

This rearrangement joins TRBV13 to TRBJ2-7, with 11 bases lining up with TRBD1. This CDR3 has 14 residues. CDR1 and CDR2 from the germline V gene are PRHDT and FYEKMQ (reference sequence). V lost 8 bases, J lost 5 bases, and 8 bases stayed unmatched. The CDR3 nucleotides read TGTGCCAGCCGAGGACAGGGGGCGGGGAACGAGCAGTACTTC. Translating it yields CASRGQGAGNEQYF.

This clone has more than one count but fewer than ten. The chain recombines TRBV6-6 with TRBJ1-2; 8 bases map to TRBD1. The CDR3 is made up of 15 amino acids. After removal of 5 bases from V and 4 bases from J, the junction contained 9 bases not matched to a gene. Germline CDR1 is MNHNY and CDR2 is SVGAGI (reference sequence). CDR3 amino acids: CASSTSGQGGYGYTF. The CDR3 coding sequence is TGTGCCAGCAGTACCTCCGGACAGGGCGGCTATGGCTACACCTTC.

There are a few counts of this clone. The J gene is TRBJ2-5, the V gene TRBV6-6; 7 bases are a match to TRBD1. V lost 4 bases and J lost 3; bases outside the gene matches: 8. This CDR3 is built from 15 residues. In germline, CDR1 is MNHNY, CDR2 SVGAGI (reference sequence). CDR3 region: CASSFRQGGEETQYF. The DNA of the CDR3 is TGTGCCAGCAGTTTCAGACAGGGTGGGGAAGAGACCCAGTACTTC.

This chain uses TRBV5-1 with TRBJ2-2; D is uncertain. Per the germline V gene, CDR1 is SGHRS and CDR2 is YFSETQ. This CDR3 is 16 amino acids long. With 0 bases removed from V and 2 bases from J, the gap between germline ends came to 11 bases. CDR3 nucleotides: TGCGCCAGCAGCTTGGAGGCGCAGACTAACACCGGGGAGCTGTTTTTT. The encoded protein is CASSLEAQTNTGELFF.

The rearrangement links TRBV11-3 to TRBJ2-5, with TRBD2 matching 14 bases. Germline values: CDR1 SGHNT, CDR2 YENEEA. V lost 5 bases, J lost 6 bases, and 5 bases stayed unmatched. The CDR3 contains 15 residues. The CDR3 sequence is CASSIGTSGGQTQYF. The CDR3 DNA reads as TGTGCCAGCAGCATAGGGACTAGCGGGGGCCAGACCCAGTACTTC.

Only a few counts were recorded for this clone. The chain is built from TRBV19 and TRBJ1-1; weak D call: TRBD1 (6 bases). The germline V gene encodes CDR1 LNHDA and CDR2 SQIVND (reference sequence). The V gene lost 7 bases and the J gene lost 3 bases, with 24 bases spanning the gap. The CDR3 loop spans 17 amino acids. The CDR3 region is CASTFLPGVRADTEAFF. Written as DNA, the CDR3 is TGTGCCAGTACCTTTCTTCCAGGGGTGCGTGCTGACACTGAAGCTTTCTTT. Supplemented by reference TRBV19 and TRBJ1-1, the full variable domain reads DGGITQSPKYLFRKEGQNVTLSCEQNLNHDAMYWYRQDPGQGLRLIYYSQIVNDFQKGDIAEGYSVSREKKESFPLTVTSAQKNPTAFYLCASTFLPGVRADTEAFFGQGTRLTVV.

The V and J genes are TRBV28 and TRBJ1-1; D is unclear. The germline V gene has CDR1 MDHEN and CDR2 SYDVKM. V lost 6 bases and J 1 base, leaving 18 bases between the germline ends. This CDR3 spans 16 amino acids. In nucleotides, the CDR3 is TGTGCCAGCAGCCTAAAGAACGTCCTTAGGAACACTGAAGCTTTCTTT. Encoded protein: CASSLKNVLRNTEAFF.

This clone was seen a few times. The same CDR3 also results from other DNA sequences found in this sample. V and J are TRBV2 and TRBJ2-7, with D possibly matching TRBD2 (5 bases). In germline, CDR1 is SNHLY, CDR2 FYNNEI. The CDR3 has 14 amino acids. Trimming stripped 7 bases from V and 0 bases from J, with 13 bases between. CDR3 sequence: CASINTRDSYEQYF. In DNA, the CDR3 is TGTGCCAGCATAAACACGAGGGACTCCTACGAGCAGTACTTC.

This clone came up a few times. The chain uses TRBV6-5 and TRBJ2-7; D gene unclear. CDR3 length: 13 amino acids. Trimming cost V 4 bases and J 0 bases, with 7 bases left between them. The V gene's germline CDR1 is MNHEY and CDR2 SVGAGI. The CDR3 is CASSSTGSYEQYF. CDR3 in DNA: TGTGCCAGCAGTTCAACGGGCTCCTACGAGCAGTACTTC.

In this sample, this clone turned up a few times. The chain carries TRBV7-2 and TRBJ2-1; TRBD2 matches 11 bases. This CDR3 contains 17 residues. Germline V gene lookup returns CDR1 SGHTA and CDR2 FQGNSA. V dropped 5 bases and J dropped 0; count of bases not matched to a gene: 6. Here the CDR3 reads CASSPGTSGPSYNEQFF. In DNA, the CDR3 is TGTGCCAGCAGCCCCGGGACTAGCGGACCCTCCTACAATGAGCAGTTCTTC.

This clone was seen only a few times. Other DNA sequences in this sample translate to the same CDR3. V gene TRBV11-2 combines with J gene TRBJ1-1; no firm D call. V lost 0 bases to trimming and J lost 0 bases, with 2 bases between them. CDR3 size: 13 residues. Germline lookup yields CDR1 SGHAT and CDR2 FQNNGV. CDR3: CASSLDLNTEAFF. CDR3 coding DNA: TGTGCCAGCAGCTTAGACTTGAACACTGAAGCTTTCTTT. Together with reference TRBV11-2 and TRBJ1-1, the CDR3 gives the full variable domain: EAGVAQSPRYKIIEKRQSVAFWCNPISGHATLYWYQQILGQGPKLLIQFQNNGVVDDSQLPKDRFSAERLKGVDSTLKIQPAKLEDSAVYLCASSLDLNTEAFFGQGTRLTVV.

This clone was detected a few times. This sequence joins TRBV15 and TRBJ2-5; 11 nucleotides match TRBD1. This CDR3 has 15 residues. V lost 3 bases and J lost 4; bases outside the gene matches: 4. The germline V gene has CDR1 LNHNV and CDR2 YYDKDF (reference sequence). The CDR3 DNA sequence: TGTGCCACCAGCAGGGACAGGGGGCCCCGAGAGACCCAGTACTTC. Amino acids: CATSRDRGPRETQYF.

This rearrangement joins TRBV4-1 to TRBJ1-4; D gene uncertain. This CDR3 is 14 amino acids long. CDR1 MGHRA and CDR2 YSYEKL come from the germline V gene. V lost 3 bases and J 0 bases, leaving 5 bases between the germline ends. The CDR3 DNA reads TGCGCCAGCAGCCAGAGGGCAACTAATGAAAAACTGTTTTTT. Its translation is CASSQRATNEKLFF.